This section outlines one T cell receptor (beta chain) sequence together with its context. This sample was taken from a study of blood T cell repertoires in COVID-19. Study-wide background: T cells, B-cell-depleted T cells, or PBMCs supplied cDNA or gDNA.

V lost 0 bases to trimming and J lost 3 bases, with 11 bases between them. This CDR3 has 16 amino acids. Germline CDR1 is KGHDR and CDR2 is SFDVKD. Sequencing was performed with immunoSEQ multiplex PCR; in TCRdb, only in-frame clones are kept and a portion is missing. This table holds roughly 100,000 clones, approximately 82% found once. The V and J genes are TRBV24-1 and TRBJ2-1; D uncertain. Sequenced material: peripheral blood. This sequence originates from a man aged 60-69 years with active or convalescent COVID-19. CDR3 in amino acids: CATSDLPSTGYNEQFF. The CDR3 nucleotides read TGTGCCACCAGTGATTTGCCTTCAACCGGCTACAATGAGCAGTTCTTC.